Described below is a single TCR beta chain sequence and its context. Authors' analysis steps: From reference gene primer amplification, estimates of nucleated cell counts were derived. Using immunoSEQ multiplex PCR, the repertoire was profiled, and TCRdb retains in-frame clones only, with some absent. The DNA gave D and trimming, while V, J and clone size come from that table. The sample carries nearly 250,000 clones, almost 85% recorded once. The data derive from a study of blood T cell repertoires in COVID-19. Study-level background: The study drew acute and convalescent COVID-19 samples from the United States, Italy and Spain. The analysed material was cDNA or gDNA that came from T cells, B-cell-depleted T cells, or PBMCs.

Looked up from germline, CDR1 is MGHDK and CDR2 is SYGVNS. The CDR3 sequence is 16 residues long. V gave up 6 bases and J gave up 3 bases; unmatched junction bases: 11. The sequenced sample was peripheral blood. This TCR came from a woman over 75 with acute or convalescent COVID-19. The chain has TRBV25-1 and TRBJ1-2; the match to TRBD1 covers 9 bases. Here the CDR3 DNA reads TGTGCCAGCAGAGAACCGGGACAGGGCTCTCACTATGGCTACACCTTC. Its protein product is CASREPGQGSHYGYTF.